The T cell receptor beta chain described here comes from a study of control samples from healthy donors and cancer patients. CDR1 and CDR2 from the germline V gene are GTSNPN and SVGIG (reference sequence). The V and J ends lost 4 bases and 1 base respectively, with 13 bases between them. CDR3 length: 14 amino acids. Only in-frame clones appear in the TCRdb table, and some are missing; sequencing was by immunoSEQ multiplex PCR. The table records 100,000 to 150,000 clones, around 90% of them present only once. The rearrangement links TRBV30 to TRBJ1-1; a weak D match, TRBD1 (6 bases). The source is a man younger than 35 in good health. Sequencing was performed on blood. The CDR3 loop is CAWTGVWTNTEAFF. Written as DNA, the CDR3 is TGTGCCTGGACAGGGGTTTGGACGAACACTGAAGCTTTCTTT.